This T cell receptor (beta chain) was identified during a study of breast tumors, draining lymph nodes, adjacent tissues. Whole-study results and caveats: Tumor repertoires ranked between lymph nodes and nontumor tissue in diversity, with V and J gene preferences.

Breast cancer patients provided tissue from their axillary draining lymph nodes. The CDR3 has 14 residues. V gave up 5 bases and J gave up 0 bases, with 14 bases separating them. From germline, CDR1 is DFQATT and CDR2 SNEGSKA (reference sequence). TCRdb re-called the multiplex PCR reads with MiXCR, one entry per CDR3 protein. The sample has over 150,000 distinct CDR3 sequences; 31% are singletons. This clonotype was seen ten or more times. Its matching antigen is unknown. The chain couples TRBV20-1 to TRBJ2-7; maybe TRBD2 (6 bases). Sequences were obtained from axillary lymph node tissue. The clonotype was recovered from a female donor with breast cancer. Some clones in this sample may be carry-over from other donors' samples. The CDR3 nucleotides read TGCAGTGCTCAGGAGGCGGGGAACTCCTACGAGCAGTACTTC. This sequence encodes CSAQEAGNSYEQYF.